The 4 T cell receptor beta chains reported below all come from one sample, sequenced in a study of graft-versus-host responses after intestinal transplantation (dated by TCRdb to 2020 to 2023). To isolate intraepithelial and lamina propria lymphocytes from graft specimens, dithiothreitol, EDTA incubations and collagenase D digestion were used. The receptor library was made with the immunoSEQ multiplex PCR assay. TCRdb retrieved this table from immuneACCESS and kept in-frame rearrangements only. Not all clones are present; in checked studies, unresolved V genes account for under half, and no reason is known for the remainder. Present in this sample are around 7,800 clones, roughly 75% of which were seen just once. The biggest ten clones account for about an eighth of the sample. This material consisted of ileum tissue, taken approximately 31 weeks after intestinal transplant. Receptors were obtained from a human patient who received an intestinal transplant, so some T cells may come from the graft donor.

J is TRBJ2-4 and V is TRBV9; tentative D call: TRBD1 (6 bases). This CDR3 contains 15 residues. V lost 0 bases and J lost 0, with 7 bases in between. Per the germline V gene, CDR1 is SGDLS and CDR2 is YYNGEE. The CDR3 DNA follows: TGTGCCAGCAGCGTAGGGGGGCTAGCCAAAAACATTCAGTACTTC. Protein product: CASSVGGLAKNIQYF.

This clone was observed a few times. The J gene is TRBJ1-4, the V gene TRBV28; no reliable D call. This CDR3 has 14 amino acids. Germline V lookup: CDR1 MDHEN, CDR2 SYDVKM. With 6 bases removed from V and 1 base from J, the gap between germline ends came to 9 bases. CDR3 nucleotide sequence: TGTGCCAGCAGCTACGGACTAACTAATGAAAAACTGTTTTTT. It yields the protein CASSYGLTNEKLFF.

This clone was picked up one time. The chain combines TRBV15 with TRBJ2-1, with TRBD1 as a possible D gene (5 bases). This CDR3 spans 15 amino acids. V lost 2 bases, J lost 8 bases, and 16 bases lay in between. Germline CDR1 LNHNV, CDR2 YYDKDF (reference sequence). Here the CDR3 DNA reads TGTGCCACCAGCAGACTCCTTGGGGCTCGGGATGAGCAGTTCTTC. This translates into CATSRLLGARDEQFF.

The chain has TRBV2 and TRBJ2-1; 10 bases fit TRBD2. V shed 2 bases, J shed 6 bases, and the junction held 4 bases outside the gene matches. The CDR3 covers 15 residues. The germline V gene has CDR1 SNHLY and CDR2 FYNNEI. CDR3 sequence (DNA): TGTGCCAGCAGTGAATTCCTAGCGGGGGTCAATGAGCAGTTCTTC. Encoded protein: CASSEFLAGVNEQFF.